These 8 T cell receptor beta chains share one sample of origin, sequenced in a study of CDR3 diversity in severe acne. TCRdb itself ran the PCR reads through MiXCR, one entry per CDR3 protein. The repertoire includes some 84,000 distinct CDR3 sequences, under 65% of them detected once, and more than 13% sits in the top ten. The sequenced material came from blood. The receptors were sampled from a male donor in good health, without acne.

The chain is built from TRBV6-1 and TRBJ2-1; 16 nucleotides agree with TRBD2. This CDR3 has 17 amino acids. J gave up 4 bases and V 7 bases, and 7 bases lay outside the gene matches. Looked up from germline, CDR1 is MNHNS and CDR2 is SASEGT. CDR3 DNA sequence: TGTGCCAGCATCCCGGGACTAGCGGGGGGGCTGTACAATGAGCAGTTCTTC. It is translated as CASIPGLAGGLYNEQFF.

This chain uses TRBV12-3 or TRBV12-4 with TRBJ1-1; D may be TRBD1 (6 bases). With 5 bases removed from V and 11 bases from J, the gap between germline ends came to 21 bases. The CDR3 is made up of 14 amino acids. CDR3 coding DNA: TGTGCCAGCAGTCTCGGTGTCACAGGGACTGGGGCTTTCTTT. This translates into CASSLGVTGTGAFF.

The gene calls are TRBV7-2 and TRBJ2-5, with 9 bases fitting TRBD2. V trimming: 1 base; J trimming: 7 bases; junction bases outside the gene matches: 1. The CDR3 contains 13 residues. CDR1 SGHTA and CDR2 FQGNSA come from the germline V gene. The CDR3 reads CASSLELAGTQYF. The CDR3, as DNA: TGTGCCAGCAGCTTAGAACTAGCGGGGACCCAGTACTTC.

This clonotype occurred once. The DNA of the CDR3 is TGTGCCAGCAGTTTGGAACAGCCCCAGCATTTT. It specifies CASSLEQPQHF. The chain is built from TRBV12-3 or TRBV12-4 and TRBJ1-5; D not resolved. The CDR3 runs 11 residues. Deletions cut 3 bases from V and 7 bases from J, with 4 bases between.

This clonotype was picked up a small number of times. V gene TRBV12-3 or TRBV12-4 combines with J gene TRBJ1-1; 10 bases fit TRBD1. V shed 6 bases and J 3 bases; nucleotides not matched to a gene: 7. The CDR3 loop spans 15 amino acids. DNA of the CDR3: TGTGCCAGCAGAATCCGACAGGGGGCTTACACTGAAGCTTTCTTT. Translation: CASRIRQGAYTEAFF.

This clonotype was recorded once. This chain links TRBV20-1 with TRBJ2-1; 11 positions match TRBD2. Germline V gene lookup returns CDR1 DFQATT and CDR2 SNEGSKA (reference sequence). The CDR3 is 15 residues long. The V segment lost 5 bases and the J segment 4 bases; nucleotides outside the gene matches: 7. CDR3 sequence reads: CSAPGTSGEYNEQFF. The CDR3 region has the DNA TGCAGTGCTCCGGGGACTAGCGGAGAGTACAATGAGCAGTTCTTC.

The V and J genes are TRBV7-2 and TRBJ2-3, with a possible D match to TRBD2 (7 bases). Trimming pared 0 bases from V and 2 bases from J, leaving 27 bases between. CDR1 is SGHTA and CDR2 is FQGNSA in the germline V gene. The CDR3 is 21 amino acids. The chain's CDR3 is CASSLAGGATGELFFTDTQYF. DNA of the CDR3: TGTGCCAGCAGCTTAGCGGGGGGGGCCACCGGGGAGCTGTTTTTCACAGATACGCAGTATTTT.

To note about this clonotype: Given a much more abundant clone one base away, this may be a read error. In DNA, the CDR3 is TGTGCCACCAGTGGTAATAAGAACTATGGCTACACCTTC. It yields the protein CATSGNKNYGYTF. V gene TRBV24-1 combines with J gene TRBJ1-2, with D unclear. V was trimmed by 5 bases and J by 2 bases, leaving 8 bases between them. Germline V gives CDR1 KGHDR, CDR2 SFDVKD. The CDR3 runs 13 residues.